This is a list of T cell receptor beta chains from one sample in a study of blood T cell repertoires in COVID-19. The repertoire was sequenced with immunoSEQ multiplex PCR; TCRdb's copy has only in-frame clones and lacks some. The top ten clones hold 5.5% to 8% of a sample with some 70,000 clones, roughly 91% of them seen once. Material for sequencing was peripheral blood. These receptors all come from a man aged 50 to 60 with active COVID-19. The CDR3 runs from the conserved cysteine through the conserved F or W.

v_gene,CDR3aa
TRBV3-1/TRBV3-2,CASSVADMQYF
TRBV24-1,CATSPGASGQETQYF
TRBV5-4,CASSLDGGGRYEQYF
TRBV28,CASSRTGITEQFF
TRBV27,CASSPPADEQFF
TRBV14,CASSQVGYRDRGTDTQYF
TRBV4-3,CASSQGDTAGNTIYF
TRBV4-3,CASSQDRPDRVRRYEQYF
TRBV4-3,CASSQSSREGNYGYTF
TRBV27,CASSYPGSYNEQFF
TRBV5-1,CASSLVAGPQQETQYF
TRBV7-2,CASSLRGLYGYTF
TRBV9,CASSVTADPNTEAFF
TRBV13,CASSQFQGAGTEAFF
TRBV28,CASSRTTGVGYTF
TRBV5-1,CASSAGGGLQNEKLFF
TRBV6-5,CANTDTGGGYGYTF
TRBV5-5,CASSPIDRGGIYGYTF
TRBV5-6,CASSATGGFGELFF
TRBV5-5,CASSLGGGTSGANVLTF
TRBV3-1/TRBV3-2,CASSLAGVRFF
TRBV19,CASSLGTHYGYTF
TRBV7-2,CASSLEPGNYGYTF
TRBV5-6,CASSLVRDQAFF
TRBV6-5,CASSYSGQFGSSGYTF
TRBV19,CASNRRARDQPQHF
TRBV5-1,CASRLQGADTQYF
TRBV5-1,CASSLTGWENTDTQYF
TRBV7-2,CASSPGGSGEKLFF
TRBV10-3,CAISRDRATEAFF
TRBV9,CASSVSGQGNYGYTF
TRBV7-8,CASSLAEKGGETQYF
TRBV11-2,CASSLVFALAGTNEQFF